These 5 T cell receptor beta chains share one sample of origin, sequenced in a study of CD8 T cells in Susac syndrome. The RNA input was about 0.5 to 1 ug, and it was reverse transcribed with random hexamers. TCRdb reanalysed the immunoSEQ multiplex PCR reads using MiXCR and keeps one entry per CDR3 protein. Here the sample spans about 130,000 distinct CDR3 sequences, 90% to 95% being singletons. Sequenced: CD4+ T cells from PBMCs. The receptors come from a human donor in good health.

V gene TRBV3-1 combines with J gene TRBJ2-4; D remains ambiguous. Germline CDR1 LGHDT, CDR2 YNNKEL (reference sequence). Trimming took off 1 base at V and 0 bases at J, with 7 bases between the two ends. The CDR3 is 15 amino acids. The CDR3 region has the DNA TGTGCCAGCAGCCAAGGTTCCGGAGCCAAAAACATTCAGTACTTC. Protein sequence: CASSQGSGAKNIQYF. Full variable domain (rest looked up from reference TRBV3-1 and TRBJ2-4): DTAVSQTPKYLVTQMGNDKSIKCEQNLGHDTMYWYKQDSKKFLKIMFSYNNKELIINETVPNRFSPKSPDKAHLNLHINSLELGDSAVYFCASSQGSGAKNIQYFGAGTRLSVL.

The V call is TRBV7-2, the J call TRBJ1-5; no firm D call. Germline CDR1 is SGHTA and CDR2 is FQGNSA. The V gene lost 2 bases and the J gene lost 7 bases, with 15 bases spanning the gap. The CDR3 sequence is 15 residues long. CDR3 in DNA: TGTGCCAGCAGCTTATCAGTGGCAACTCACCAGCCCCAGCATTTT. Translation: CASSLSVATHQPQHF. Filled out from reference TRBV7-2 and TRBJ1-5, the complete variable domain reads GAGVSQSPSNKVTEKGKDVELRCDPISGHTALYWYRQSLGQGLEFLIYFQGNSAPDKSGLPSDRFSAERTGGSVSTLTIQRTQQEDSAVYLCASSLSVATHQPQHFGDGTRLSIL.

The V call is TRBV28, the J call TRBJ2-4; the match to TRBD1 covers 10 bases. Germline-derived CDR1 and CDR2 are MDHEN and SYDVKM. Trimming at V came to 2 bases and at J to 2 bases, leaving 6 bases not matched to a gene. The CDR3 has 17 residues. The CDR3 region has the DNA TGTGCCAGCAGTTTAGTGGGACAGGGGCTTTCCAAAAACATTCAGTACTTC. It translates to CASSLVGQGLSKNIQYF. The variable domain in full, with the rest retrieved from reference TRBV28 and TRBJ2-4, is DVKVTQSSRYLVKRTGEKVFLECVQDMDHENMFWYRQDPGLGLRLIYFSYDVKMKEKGDIPEGYSVSREKKERFSLILESASTNQTSMYLCASSLVGQGLSKNIQYFGAGTRLSVL.

The chain couples TRBV7-6 to TRBJ2-3; 7 bases map to TRBD2. Germline-derived CDR1 and CDR2 are SGHVS and FNYEAQ. V shed 5 bases, J shed 2 bases, and the junction held 10 bases outside the gene matches. This CDR3 has 16 amino acids. As DNA, the CDR3 is TGTGCCAGCAGCCCTTCTAGCGGCACCAACACAGATACGCAGTATTTT. It yields the protein CASSPSSGTNTDTQYF.

The chain combines TRBV14 with TRBJ1-5, with 7 bases fitting TRBD1. The germline CDR1 and CDR2 sequences are SGHDN and FVKESK. The CDR3 has 16 residues. The J segment lost 6 bases and the V segment lost 0 bases, leaving 8 bases of the junction unmatched. The chain's CDR3 is CASSQEGARGPQPQHF. The CDR3 DNA reads as TGTGCCAGCAGCCAAGAGGGCGCGAGGGGGCCTCAGCCCCAGCATTTT.